The sample holds a few counts of the clone carrying this T cell receptor beta chain. This sample is part of a study of blood T cell repertoires in COVID-19. Study background: The study drew acute and convalescent COVID-19 samples from the United States, Italy and Spain. In each case, the material was cDNA or gDNA derived from T cells, B-cell-depleted T cells, or PBMCs.

Profiled with immunoSEQ multiplex PCR; TCRdb holds only in-frame clones, not every one. The sample shows under 200,000 clones, over 65% of them seen only once. The germline CDR1 and CDR2 sequences are SGDLS and YYNGEE. This CDR3 has 15 residues. Deletions cut 0 bases from V and 9 bases from J, with 13 bases between. The V call is TRBV9, the J call TRBJ1-6; possibly TRBD1 for D (5 bases). The clonotype originates from a woman in her forties or fifties who had recovered from COVID-19. The specimen sequenced was PBMCs or T cells enriched from blood (not recorded which). CDR3 sequence: CASSVEAGVISPLHF. In DNA, the CDR3 is TGTGCCAGCAGCGTAGAAGCGGGGGTAATTTCACCCCTCCACTTT.